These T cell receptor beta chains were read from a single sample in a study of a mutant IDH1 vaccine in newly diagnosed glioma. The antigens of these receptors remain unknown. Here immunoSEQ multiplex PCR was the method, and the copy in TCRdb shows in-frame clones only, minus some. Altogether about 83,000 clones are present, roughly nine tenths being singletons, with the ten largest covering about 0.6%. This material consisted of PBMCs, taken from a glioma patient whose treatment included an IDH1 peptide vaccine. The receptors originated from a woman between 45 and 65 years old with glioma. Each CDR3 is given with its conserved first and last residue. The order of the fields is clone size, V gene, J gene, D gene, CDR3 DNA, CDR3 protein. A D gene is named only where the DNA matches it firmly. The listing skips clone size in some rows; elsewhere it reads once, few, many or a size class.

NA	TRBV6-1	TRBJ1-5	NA	TGTGCCAGCAGTGTGGAAGAGGGTCAGCCCCAGCATTTT	CASSVEEGQPQHF
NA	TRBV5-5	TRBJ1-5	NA	TGTGCCAGCAGCTTGGTAGCGGGCAGGGCAGGTCAGCCCCAGCATTTT	CASSLVAGRAGQPQHF
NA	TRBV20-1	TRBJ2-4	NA	TGCAGTGCTAGAAGAAACAACATTCAGTACTTC	CSARRNNIQYF
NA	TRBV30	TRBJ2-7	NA	TGTGCCTGGAGTGTACTAAAGGGGCGCGTAGCCTACGAGCAGTACTTC	CAWSVLKGRVAYEQYF
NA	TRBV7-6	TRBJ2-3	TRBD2	TGTGCCAGCAGCAAGGGACTAGCGGGCACAGATACGCAGTATTTT	CASSKGLAGTDTQYF
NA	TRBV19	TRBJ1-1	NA	TGTGCCAGTAGTCCCCGGGTGAACACTGAAGCTTTCTTT	CASSPRVNTEAFF
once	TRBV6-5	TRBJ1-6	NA	TGTGCCAGCAGTGAACAGGGTGGTAATTCACCCCTCCACTTT	CASSEQGGNSPLHF
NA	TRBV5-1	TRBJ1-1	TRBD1	TGCGCCAGCAGCTCCCAGTTACAGGGGGAAACGAACACTGAAGCTTTCTTT	CASSSQLQGETNTEAFF
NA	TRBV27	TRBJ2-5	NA	TGTGCCAGCAGTTTATTTCAGGGTTGGGAGACCCAGTACTTC	CASSLFQGWETQYF
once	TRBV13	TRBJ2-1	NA	TGTGCCAGCAGCTATATCCCGGCTAGCCAGAATGAGCAGTTCTTC	CASSYIPASQNEQFF
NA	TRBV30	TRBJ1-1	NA	TGTGCCTTAACATCGTTCACTGAAGCTTTCTTT	CALTSFTEAFF
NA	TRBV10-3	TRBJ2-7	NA	TGTGCCATCAGTGATTCCGGGCAGGCCGCCTACGAGCAGTACTTC	CAISDSGQAAYEQYF
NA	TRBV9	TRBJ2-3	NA	TGTGCCAGCAGCGTAGAAACAGATACGCAGTATTTT	CASSVETDTQYF
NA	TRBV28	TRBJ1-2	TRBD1	TGTGCCAGCAGTCTGACAGGGGGTGTTTATGGCTACACCTTC	CASSLTGGVYGYTF
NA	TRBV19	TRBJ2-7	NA	TGTGCCAGTAGTCCAGACATCTCCTACGAGCAGTACTTC	CASSPDISYEQYF
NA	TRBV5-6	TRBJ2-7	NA	TGTGCCAGCAGCGTCGGGTCCTACGAGCAGTACTTC	CASSVGSYEQYF
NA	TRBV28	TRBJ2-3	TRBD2	TGTGCCAGCAGTTTACCGGGACTAGACACAGATACGCAGTATTTT	CASSLPGLDTDTQYF
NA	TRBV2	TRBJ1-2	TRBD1	TGTGCCAGCAGCCTCCGGACAGGGGGCGACTACACCTTC	CASSLRTGGDYTF
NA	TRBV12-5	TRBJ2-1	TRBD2	TGTGCTAGTGGGGGGGAAAGCGGGAGAGATGAGCAGTTCTTC	CASGGESGRDEQFF
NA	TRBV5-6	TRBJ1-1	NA	TGTGCCAGCAGCTTGCGAGGCAGCGGGAACACTGAAGCTTTCTTT	CASSLRGSGNTEAFF
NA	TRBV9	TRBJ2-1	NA	TGTGCCAGCAGCGGCACAGGGAACAATGAGCAGTTCTTC	CASSGTGNNEQFF
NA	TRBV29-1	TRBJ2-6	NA	TGCAGCGTTGAAGATATAAGCAGTCTAGGATATGGGGCCAACGTCCTGACTTTC	CSVEDISSLGYGANVLTF
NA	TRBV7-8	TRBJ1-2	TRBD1	TGTGCCAGCAGCTTTACAGGGGCCGCCTACTATGGCTACACCTTC	CASSFTGAAYYGYTF
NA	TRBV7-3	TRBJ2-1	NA	TGTGCCAGCAGCTTAACGGACGGACTTCACAATGAGCAGTTCTTC	CASSLTDGLHNEQFF
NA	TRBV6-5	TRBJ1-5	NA	TGTGCCAGCAGTTACTATGTAGGAGACAATCAGCCCCAGCATTTT	CASSYYVGDNQPQHF
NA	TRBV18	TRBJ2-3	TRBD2	TGTGCCAGCTCACCAACTAGCGGCACAGATACGCAGTATTTT	CASSPTSGTDTQYF
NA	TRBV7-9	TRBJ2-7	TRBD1	TGTGCCAGCTATGGCGGACAGGGGGACGAGCAGTACTTC	CASYGGQGDEQYF
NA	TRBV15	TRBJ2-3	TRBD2	TGTGCCACCGGGTCCGGGCGGGGGGACACAGATACGCAGTATTTT	CATGSGRGDTDTQYF
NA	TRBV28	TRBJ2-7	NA	TGTGCCAGCAGTTATAGAAGGGAGCAGTACTTC	CASSYRREQYF
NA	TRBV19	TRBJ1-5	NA	TGTGCCAGTAACACCCGGGACGGAGTCAATCAGCCCCAGCATTTT	CASNTRDGVNQPQHF
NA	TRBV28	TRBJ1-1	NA	TGTGCCAGCAGTTTTGGGGGTTTGAACACTGAAGCTTTCTTT	CASSFGGLNTEAFF
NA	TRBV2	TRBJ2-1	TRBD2	TGTGCCAGCAGTGACTGGGGACTAGCGGGAGGGGTAAGTGAGCAGTTCTTC	CASSDWGLAGGVSEQFF
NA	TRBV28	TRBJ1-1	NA	TGTGCCAGCGGTAGGGGGGGTCGCACTGAAGCTTTCTTT	CASGRGGRTEAFF
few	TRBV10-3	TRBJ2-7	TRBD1	TGTGCCATCAGGGGACAGGAGACCTCCTACGAGCAGTACTTC	CAIRGQETSYEQYF
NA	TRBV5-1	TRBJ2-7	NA	TGCGCCAGCAGCTTAATAAGTCTTCTCAGGGTGAACCCGTCCTACGAGCAGTACTTC	CASSLISLLRVNPSYEQYF
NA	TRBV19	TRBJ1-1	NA	TGTGCCAGTAAGGAGGAGAACACTGAAGCTTTCTTT	CASKEENTEAFF
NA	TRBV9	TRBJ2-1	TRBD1	TGTGCCAGCAGCGCCTACAGGGGGCTGGACAATGAGCAGTTCTTC	CASSAYRGLDNEQFF
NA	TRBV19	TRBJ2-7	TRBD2	TGTGCCACGTCTAGCGGCACCCGGCCCTACGAGCAGTACTTC	CATSSGTRPYEQYF
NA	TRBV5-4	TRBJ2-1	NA	TGTGCCAGCAGCCTTGACTTACAGCAGTTCTTC	CASSLDLQQFF
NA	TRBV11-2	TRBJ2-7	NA	TGTGCCAGCAGCTCCATCCAGGCCTACGAGCAGTACTTC	CASSSIQAYEQYF
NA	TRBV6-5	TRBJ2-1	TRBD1	TGTGCCAGCACCCGGGACCGGGACAGGGACAATGAGCAGTTCTTC	CASTRDRDRDNEQFF
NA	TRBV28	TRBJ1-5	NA	TGTGCCAGCAGCTTCACTTATCAGCCCCAGCATTTT	CASSFTYQPQHF
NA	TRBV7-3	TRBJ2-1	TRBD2	TGTGCCAGCAGCGCCCCGGGACTAGCGGTGAATGAGCAGTTCTTC	CASSAPGLAVNEQFF
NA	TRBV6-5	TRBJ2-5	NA	TGTGCCAGCAGAAAACAAGAGACCCAGTACTTC	CASRKQETQYF
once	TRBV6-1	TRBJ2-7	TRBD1	TGTGCCAGCAGTGAAGTCGCCGGGGACAGGAGCTCCTACGAGCAGTACTTC	CASSEVAGDRSSYEQYF
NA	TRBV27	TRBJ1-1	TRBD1	TGTGCCAGCAGTGCCGACAGGGTCCTTGAAGCTTTCTTT	CASSADRVLEAFF
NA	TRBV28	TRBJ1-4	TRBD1	TGTGCCAGCAGTACCTCCGGGACAGGGGATGAAAAACTGTTTTTT	CASSTSGTGDEKLFF
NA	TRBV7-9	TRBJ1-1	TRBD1	TGTGCCAGCAGCGTAGGCAGACAGGGCATTGAAGCTTTCTTT	CASSVGRQGIEAFF
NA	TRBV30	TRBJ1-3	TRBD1	TGTGCCTGGTCACTGAGGGGGCTGGTGGGAAACACCATATATTTT	CAWSLRGLVGNTIYF
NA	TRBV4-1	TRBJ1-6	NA	TGCGCCAGCAGCCCCCGGGACGGAAGTTTTTATTTCTTT	CASSPRDGSFYFF
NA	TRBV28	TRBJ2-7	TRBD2	TGTGCCAGCAGACTCGACCTAGCGGGAGGTTACGAGCAGTACTTC	CASRLDLAGGYEQYF
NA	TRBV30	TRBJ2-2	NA	TGTGCCTGGATGGACGGTACAAAGAACACCGGGGAGCTGTTTTTT	CAWMDGTKNTGELFF
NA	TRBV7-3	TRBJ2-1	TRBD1	TGTGCCAGCAGCTACGGGACAGCCAATGAGCAGTTCTTC	CASSYGTANEQFF
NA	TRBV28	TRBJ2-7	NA	TGTGCCAGCAGTTTATTTCCTGGCGAGCAGTACTTC	CASSLFPGEQYF
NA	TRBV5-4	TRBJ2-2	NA	TGTGCCAGCAGCAGGCCGCGTGAACCGAACACCGGGGAGCTGTTTTTT	CASSRPREPNTGELFF
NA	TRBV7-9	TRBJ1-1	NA	TGTGCCAGCAGCTTAGAGTGGACACCGGACACTGAAGCTTTCTTT	CASSLEWTPDTEAFF
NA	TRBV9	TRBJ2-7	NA	TGTGCCAGCAGCGTAGGAGGCAGGGCGGACGAGCAGTACTTC	CASSVGGRADEQYF
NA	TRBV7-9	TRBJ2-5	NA	TGTGCCAGCAGCCGCAATAGGGCAGGGCAAGAGACCCAGTACTTC	CASSRNRAGQETQYF
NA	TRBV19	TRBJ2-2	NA	TGTGCCAGTTCCGAAGTGTGGCAGAGGGAAAACACCGGGGAGCTGTTTTTT	CASSEVWQRENTGELFF